The rows below give T cell receptor beta chains drawn from one sample of a study of coeliac disease. Method: immunoSEQ multiplex PCR; TCRdb's copy keeps in-frame clones and lacks some. Among about 4,900 clones listed, more than 55% were seen once. The sequenced sample consisted of lymphocytes from the gut lamina propria. Receptor source: a woman between 35 and 50 years old. Both conserved end residues are part of each CDR3. D genes are given only for firm matches. Clone size is shown for a subset of rows, as once, few, many or a class of expanded clone.

D,size,J,V,CDR3,DNA
-,few,TRBJ2-2,TRBV19,CASSSKTGTNTGELFF,TGTGCCAGTAGTTCAAAGACAGGAACGAACACCGGGGAGCTGTTTTTT
TRBD2,-,TRBJ2-5,TRBV2,CASNLKTSGSRETQYF,TGTGCCAGCAACTTGAAAACTAGCGGGTCTCGGGAGACCCAGTACTTC
-,once,TRBJ1-2,TRBV7-2,CASSLPRANYGYTF,TGTGCCAGCAGCCTCCCGCGGGCCAACTATGGCTACACCTTC
TRBD1,-,TRBJ1-3,TRBV2,CASSNNRDRLNTIYF,TGTGCCAGCAGTAATAACCGGGACAGGTTAAACACCATATATTTT
TRBD2,-,TRBJ2-3,TRBV5-1,CASSLASGNTDTQYF,TGCGCCAGCAGCTTGGCTAGCGGAAACACAGATACGCAGTATTTT
-,few,TRBJ2-3,TRBV5-1,CASSFNSPLTDTQYF,TGCGCCAGCAGCTTCAACAGTCCTTTGACAGATACGCAGTATTTT
-,-,TRBJ2-7,TRBV7-2,CASSRVGGPASYEQYF,TGTGCCAGCAGCCGAGTGGGGGGACCCGCATCCTACGAGCAGTACTTC
-,once,TRBJ2-2,TRBV4-3,CASSQSIGGSNTGELFF,TGCGCCAGCAGCCAATCCATCGGCGGGTCGAACACCGGGGAGCTGTTTTTT
-,-,TRBJ1-5,TRBV28,CASSSNNQPQHF,TGTGCCAGCAGTTCTAACAATCAGCCCCAGCATTTT
TRBD2,-,TRBJ2-5,TRBV6-6,CASSYTGTSGRETQYF,TGTGCCAGCAGTTATACCGGGACTAGCGGGAGGGAGACCCAGTACTTC
TRBD1,-,TRBJ2-5,TRBV6-6,CATVLAGGGETQYF,TGTGCGACGGTACTGGCAGGGGGTGGAGAGACCCAGTACTTC
TRBD2,few,TRBJ2-7,TRBV5-1,CASSWKTSGSGEQYF,TGCGCCAGCAGCTGGAAGACTAGCGGGAGTGGCGAGCAGTACTTC
TRBD1,-,TRBJ2-2,TRBV28,CASLGTGLTGELFF,TGTGCCAGCTTGGGGACAGGTCTCACCGGGGAGCTGTTTTTT
-,-,TRBJ1-3,TRBV28,CASRSPGGSTPTIYF,TGTGCCAGCAGATCCCCGGGGGGATCTACACCCACCATATATTTT
TRBD2,-,TRBJ2-7,TRBV6-6,CASSTRLAGGPYEQYF,TGTGCCAGCAGTACACGACTAGCGGGAGGGCCCTACGAGCAGTACTTC
-,-,TRBJ1-3,TRBV7-9,CASSSTQGTRNTIYF,TGTGCCAGCAGTTCAACACAGGGTACGAGAAACACCATATATTTT
-,few,TRBJ1-1,TRBV6-5,CASLGRNPNTEAFF,TGTGCCAGCTTAGGCAGGAACCCGAACACTGAAGCTTTCTTT
-,-,TRBJ2-1,TRBV5-6,CASSLLRQGSSYNEQFF,TGTGCCAGCAGCTTGCTCAGGCAGGGCAGCTCCTACAATGAGCAGTTCTTC
TRBD2,once,TRBJ2-7,TRBV7-2,CASSGLAVGIYEQYF,TGTGCCAGCAGCGGACTAGCGGTTGGGATCTACGAGCAGTACTTC
TRBD1,-,TRBJ2-1,TRBV7-2,CASSPGTASYNEQFF,TGTGCCAGCAGCCCGGGGACAGCCTCCTACAATGAGCAGTTCTTC
TRBD2,-,TRBJ2-1,TRBV7-3,CASSLLAGGLFNEQFF,TGTGCCAGCAGCTTACTAGCGGGAGGACTCTTCAATGAGCAGTTCTTC
TRBD1,-,TRBJ2-6,TRBV5-1,CASSLDGRGRSGANVLTF,TGCGCCAGCAGCTTGGATGGCAGGGGGAGATCTGGGGCCAACGTCCTGACTTTC
TRBD1,-,TRBJ2-7,TRBV9,CASSAGQGREQYF,TGTGCCAGCAGCGCCGGACAGGGGAGAGAGCAGTACTTC
-,-,TRBJ2-3,TRBV6-5,CASSLTRGDTQYF,TGTGCCAGCAGCCTTACTAGGGGGGATACGCAGTATTTT
-,-,TRBJ2-2,TRBV11-2,CASSLSIGTGELFF,TGTGCCAGCAGCTTAAGCATCGGCACCGGGGAGCTGTTTTTT
TRBD2,-,TRBJ2-3,TRBV2,CASSVGGADTQYF,TGTGCCAGCAGTGTCGGGGGGGCAGATACGCAGTATTTT
TRBD1,-,TRBJ2-4,TRBV4-1,CASSQVGQGISLAKNIQYF,TGCGCCAGCAGCCAAGTAGGACAGGGGATTTCTTTAGCCAAAAACATTCAGTACTTC
TRBD1,-,TRBJ1-2,TRBV19,CASSGRQGSGYGYTF,TGTGCCAGTAGTGGACGACAGGGGTCGGGCTATGGCTACACCTTC
TRBD1,-,TRBJ2-2,TRBV27,CASSTGDTGELFF,TGTGCCAGCAGTACAGGGGACACCGGGGAGCTGTTTTTT
TRBD1,-,TRBJ2-2,TRBV5-6,CASSGDRGRTGELFF,TGTGCCAGCAGCGGCGACAGGGGTCGGACCGGGGAGCTGTTTTTT
-,-,TRBJ1-2,TRBV5-1,CASSHQDSSNYGYTF,TGCGCCAGCAGCCACCAGGACAGCTCTAACTATGGCTACACCTTC
TRBD1,-,TRBJ1-2,TRBV19,CASSRDRTNYGYTF,TGTGCCAGTAGTAGGGACAGGACTAACTATGGCTACACCTTC
-,once,TRBJ1-1,TRBV5-1,CASSPVRVNTEAFF,TGCGCCAGCAGCCCGGTCCGGGTCAACACTGAAGCTTTCTTT
TRBD2,-,TRBJ2-5,TRBV11-3,CASSLGGGETQYF,TGTGCCAGCAGCTTAGGGGGGGGAGAGACCCAGTACTTC
-,few,TRBJ1-1,TRBV12-5,CASGFGGGNTEAFF,TGTGCTAGTGGTTTCGGGGGTGGGAACACTGAAGCTTTCTTT
TRBD1,-,TRBJ1-2,TRBV2,CASRGQGDYGYTF,TGTGCCAGCAGGGGACAGGGGGACTATGGCTACACCTTC
TRBD1,-,TRBJ1-3,TRBV28,CASTRQGPGNTIYF,TGTGCCAGCACCAGACAGGGCCCTGGAAACACCATATATTTT
-,medium-sized,TRBJ2-1,TRBV6-5,CASSSSPPPPYNEQFF,TGTGCCAGCAGTTCTAGCCCGCCACCCCCTTACAATGAGCAGTTCTTC
-,few,TRBJ2-7,TRBV7-2,CASSPGSGVQYF,TGTGCCAGCAGCCCGGGATCGGGAGTGCAGTACTTC
TRBD1,-,TRBJ1-1,TRBV19,CASSIGQGLNTEAFF,TGTGCCAGTAGTATTGGACAGGGACTGAACACTGAAGCTTTCTTT
TRBD2,-,TRBJ2-1,TRBV15,CATSRALAGAGSYNEQFF,TGTGCCACCAGCAGAGCTCTAGCGGGAGCGGGATCCTACAATGAGCAGTTCTTC
-,few,TRBJ2-7,TRBV7-2,CASSLRSEKPYEQYF,TGTGCCAGCAGCTTGCGATCCGAAAAACCCTACGAGCAGTACTTC
TRBD2,-,TRBJ2-7,TRBV6-5,CASSPGTSENEQYF,TGTGCCAGCAGCCCCGGGACTAGCGAGAACGAGCAGTACTTC
TRBD2,-,TRBJ2-7,TRBV19,CASSMQSGGFYEQYF,TGTGCCAGTAGTATGCAGAGCGGGGGCTTCTACGAGCAGTACTTC
TRBD1,-,TRBJ1-1,TRBV5-5,CASSLRQGSPEAFF,TGTGCCAGCAGCTTAAGACAGGGTAGCCCTGAAGCTTTCTTT
-,-,TRBJ2-7,TRBV28,CASSSLSRTYEQYF,TGTGCCAGCAGTTCCCTGTCCCGTACCTACGAGCAGTACTTC
-,once,TRBJ1-2,TRBV25-1,CASSEYDRGYGINGYTF,TGTGCCAGCAGTGAATATGATAGGGGGTATGGGATTAATGGCTACACCTTC
-,-,TRBJ1-2,TRBV18,CASSPSGEGYTF,TGTGCCAGCTCACCATCAGGGGAAGGCTACACCTTC
TRBD1,-,TRBJ2-7,TRBV5-1,CASGTGAYEQYF,TGCGCCAGCGGGACAGGGGCGTACGAGCAGTACTTC
TRBD2,-,TRBJ2-3,TRBV28,CASSLASGKSDTQYF,TGTGCCAGCAGTTTGGCTAGCGGGAAGTCGGATACGCAGTATTTT
-,few,TRBJ2-5,TRBV10-3,CAISGGTQETQYF,TGTGCCATCAGTGGCGGGACTCAAGAGACCCAGTACTTC
-,-,TRBJ1-5,TRBV28,CASSLPGFVQPQHF,TGTGCCAGCAGTTTACCAGGGTTCGTCCAGCCCCAGCATTTT
-,few,TRBJ2-3,TRBV6-5,CASSYGLASDTQYF,TGTGCCAGCAGTTACGGGCTAGCATCAGATACGCAGTATTTT
TRBD2,-,TRBJ2-7,TRBV7-2,CASSLAGSGRANEQYF,TGTGCCAGCAGCTTAGCAGGGAGCGGGAGGGCCAACGAGCAGTACTTC
TRBD1,-,TRBJ1-1,TRBV10-3,CAISESRQGNTEAFF,TGTGCCATCAGTGAGTCGAGACAGGGAAACACTGAAGCTTTCTTT
-,-,TRBJ2-3,TRBV5-1,CASSFGAGEGDTQYF,TGCGCCAGCAGCTTTGGGGCAGGGGAGGGAGATACGCAGTATTTT
TRBD2,medium-sized,TRBJ2-5,TRBV2,CASSASGLYQETQYF,TGTGCCAGCAGTGCTAGCGGGCTGTACCAAGAGACCCAGTACTTC
-,-,TRBJ2-3,TRBV5-6,CASSRLAEASTDTQYF,TGTGCCAGCAGCCGTCTGGCGGAAGCTAGCACAGATACGCAGTATTTT